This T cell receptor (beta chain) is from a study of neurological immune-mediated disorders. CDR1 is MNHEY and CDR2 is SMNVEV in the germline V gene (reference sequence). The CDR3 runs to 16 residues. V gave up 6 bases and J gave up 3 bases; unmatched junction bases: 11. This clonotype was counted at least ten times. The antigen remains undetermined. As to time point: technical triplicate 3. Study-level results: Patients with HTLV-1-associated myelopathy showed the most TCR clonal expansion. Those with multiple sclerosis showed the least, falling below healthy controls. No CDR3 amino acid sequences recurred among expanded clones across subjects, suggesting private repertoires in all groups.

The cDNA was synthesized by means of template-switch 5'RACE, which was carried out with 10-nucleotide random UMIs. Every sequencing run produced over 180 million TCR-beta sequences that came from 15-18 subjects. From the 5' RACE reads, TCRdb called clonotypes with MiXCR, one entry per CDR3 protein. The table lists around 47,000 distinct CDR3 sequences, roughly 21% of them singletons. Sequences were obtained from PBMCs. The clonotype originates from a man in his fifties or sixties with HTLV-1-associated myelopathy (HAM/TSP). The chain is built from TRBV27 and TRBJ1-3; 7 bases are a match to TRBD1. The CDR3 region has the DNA TGTGCCAGCAGGAAACAGGGGTCTACCTTTGGAAACACCATATATTTT. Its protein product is CASRKQGSTFGNTIYF.